The rows below give T cell receptor beta chains drawn from one sample of a study of T cell responses to AZD1222 COVID-19 vaccine. Measured with immunoSEQ multiplex PCR; TCRdb has only the in-frame clones, and not every one. In the table there are approximately 46,000 clones, 60% to 85% of which are singletons. Sequenced material: peripheral blood, taken on day 0 of AZD1222 vaccination. Source of these receptors: an adult in good health. CDR3s include the opening cysteine and the closing phenylalanine or tryptophan. Each record gives: D gene, J gene, clone size, V gene, CDR3 DNA, CDR3 protein. The D gene is left open where the match is weak. Size values are once, few and many counts, or a class for expanded clones, and some rows have none.

d_gene: NA
j_gene: TRBJ1-2
abundance: NA
v_gene: TRBV18
CDR3nt: TGTGCCAGCTCACCACCAGTCCTGGTGGATGGCTACACCTTC
CDR3aa: CASSPPVLVDGYTF

d_gene: NA
j_gene: TRBJ1-2
abundance: NA
v_gene: TRBV6-1
CDR3nt: TGTGCCAGCAGTGAAATGGCCAACTATGGCTACACCTTC
CDR3aa: CASSEMANYGYTF

d_gene: NA
j_gene: TRBJ1-1
abundance: few
v_gene: TRBV7-3
CDR3nt: TGTGCCAGCAGCCAAACCTTAGGGGCCACTGAAGCTTTCTTT
CDR3aa: CASSQTLGATEAFF

d_gene: NA
j_gene: TRBJ2-6
abundance: NA
v_gene: TRBV3-1/TRBV3-2
CDR3nt: TGTGCCAGCAGCCACAGGACAGCTGGGGCCAACGTCCTGACTTTC
CDR3aa: CASSHRTAGANVLTF

d_gene: NA
j_gene: TRBJ2-2
abundance: NA
v_gene: TRBV6-6
CDR3nt: TGTGCCAGCAGACGAGGCTTGAGGCTAGCGAACACCGGGGAGCTGTTTTTT
CDR3aa: CASRRGLRLANTGELFF

d_gene: NA
j_gene: TRBJ2-6
abundance: NA
v_gene: TRBV7-9
CDR3nt: TGTGCCAGCAGCCCAAGAGGGGGAACCGGGGCCAACGTCCTGACTTTC
CDR3aa: CASSPRGGTGANVLTF

d_gene: NA
j_gene: TRBJ1-2
abundance: NA
v_gene: TRBV10-2
CDR3nt: TGCGCCAGCAGTGAGTCGAACCCCTTGGGTGGCTACACCTTC
CDR3aa: CASSESNPLGGYTF

d_gene: NA
j_gene: TRBJ1-5
abundance: few
v_gene: TRBV7-9
CDR3nt: TGTGCCAGCAGCCTCCTGGGGGGTAATCAGCCCCAGCATTTT
CDR3aa: CASSLLGGNQPQHF

d_gene: NA
j_gene: TRBJ2-5
abundance: NA
v_gene: TRBV28
CDR3nt: TGTGCCAGCACCATACAGGGATGGGAGACCCAGTACTTC
CDR3aa: CASTIQGWETQYF

d_gene: NA
j_gene: TRBJ1-4
abundance: NA
v_gene: TRBV2
CDR3nt: TGTGCCAGCAGTGAAGCCAATGAAAAACTGTTTTTT
CDR3aa: CASSEANEKLFF

d_gene: NA
j_gene: TRBJ1-2
abundance: NA
v_gene: TRBV15
CDR3nt: TGTGCCACCCAAGACCGCGACTATGGCTACACCTTC
CDR3aa: CATQDRDYGYTF

d_gene: NA
j_gene: TRBJ1-6
abundance: NA
v_gene: TRBV15
CDR3nt: TGTGCCACCCGCCCCCAGGGGAATTCACCCCTCCACTTT
CDR3aa: CATRPQGNSPLHF

d_gene: NA
j_gene: TRBJ1-3
abundance: NA
v_gene: TRBV11-2
CDR3nt: TGTGCCAGCAGCTCCAGCGGGGGAAACACCATATATTTT
CDR3aa: CASSSSGGNTIYF

d_gene: TRBD1
j_gene: TRBJ2-3
abundance: NA
v_gene: TRBV20-1
CDR3nt: TGCAGTGCTAGTGTAGCCACAGGGGGCGCGGGTACGCAGTATTTT
CDR3aa: CSASVATGGAGTQYF

d_gene: NA
j_gene: TRBJ1-6
abundance: few
v_gene: TRBV6-5
CDR3nt: TGTGCCAGCATCTCACGCACAGTCTCGGGTTCACCCCTCCACTTT
CDR3aa: CASISRTVSGSPLHF

d_gene: NA
j_gene: TRBJ1-2
abundance: NA
v_gene: TRBV18
CDR3nt: TGTGCCAGCGACAGTTCGCGCTATGGCTACACCTTC
CDR3aa: CASDSSRYGYTF

d_gene: TRBD2
j_gene: TRBJ2-3
abundance: NA
v_gene: TRBV10-2
CDR3nt: TGCGCCAGCAGGCGGGGGGGCCTTAGCACAGATACGCAGTATTTT
CDR3aa: CASRRGGLSTDTQYF

d_gene: TRBD2
j_gene: TRBJ2-3
abundance: NA
v_gene: TRBV5-4
CDR3nt: TGTGCCAGCAGCTTGAGGCTAGCGGGAGGAGATACGCAGTATTTT
CDR3aa: CASSLRLAGGDTQYF

d_gene: NA
j_gene: TRBJ2-7
abundance: NA
v_gene: TRBV20-1
CDR3nt: TGCAGTGCTAGTAGTTCCGCAACCGAGCAGTACTTC
CDR3aa: CSASSSATEQYF

d_gene: NA
j_gene: TRBJ1-5
abundance: few
v_gene: TRBV7-8
CDR3nt: TGTGCCAGCAGCTACGAAGGCTTCCAGGCGCCCCAGCATTTT
CDR3aa: CASSYEGFQAPQHF

d_gene: TRBD1
j_gene: TRBJ1-4
abundance: NA
v_gene: TRBV28
CDR3nt: TGTGCCAGCAGTTTGGGTGGCAGGGGGCCTGAAAAACTGTTTTTT
CDR3aa: CASSLGGRGPEKLFF

d_gene: NA
j_gene: TRBJ2-2
abundance: NA
v_gene: TRBV2
CDR3nt: TGTGCCAGCCGCGGACAACTCGCGAACACCGGGGAGCTGTTTTTT
CDR3aa: CASRGQLANTGELFF

d_gene: TRBD2
j_gene: TRBJ2-1
abundance: NA
v_gene: TRBV2
CDR3nt: TGTGCCAGCAGTGAAACGGGGGGGCCGAACAATGAGCAGTTCTTC
CDR3aa: CASSETGGPNNEQFF

d_gene: NA
j_gene: TRBJ2-2
abundance: NA
v_gene: TRBV7-9
CDR3nt: TGTGCCAGCAGCTTAGCAGGGACCGGGGAGCTGTTTTTT
CDR3aa: CASSLAGTGELFF

d_gene: TRBD1
j_gene: TRBJ1-1
abundance: few
v_gene: TRBV6-6
CDR3nt: TGTGCCAGCAGCCTACAGGGGCTGAACACTGAAGCTTTCTTT
CDR3aa: CASSLQGLNTEAFF

d_gene: NA
j_gene: TRBJ2-1
abundance: NA
v_gene: TRBV19
CDR3nt: TGTGCCAGTAGTCTCAGGGGGACTTCCAATGAGCAGTTCTTC
CDR3aa: CASSLRGTSNEQFF

d_gene: TRBD1
j_gene: TRBJ1-2
abundance: once
v_gene: TRBV19
CDR3nt: TGTGCCAGTAGTACGGGACAGAACTATGGCTACACCTTC
CDR3aa: CASSTGQNYGYTF

d_gene: NA
j_gene: TRBJ2-5
abundance: NA
v_gene: TRBV4-1
CDR3nt: TGCGCCAGCAGCCAAGGCATGCCAGGGGAGCAAGAGACCCAGTACTTC
CDR3aa: CASSQGMPGEQETQYF

d_gene: TRBD1
j_gene: TRBJ1-4
abundance: NA
v_gene: TRBV5-8
CDR3nt: TGTGCCAGCTCGGACAGGGGGCTTGAAAAACTGTTTTTT
CDR3aa: CASSDRGLEKLFF

d_gene: NA
j_gene: TRBJ1-6
abundance: NA
v_gene: TRBV4-2
CDR3nt: TGTGCCAGCAGCCAAGATTCGGCAGGGGCGAATTCACCCCTCCACTTT
CDR3aa: CASSQDSAGANSPLHF

d_gene: NA
j_gene: TRBJ1-6
abundance: few
v_gene: TRBV28
CDR3nt: TGTGCCAGCAGTCCCCCCCCACCGGGTAATTCACCCCTCCACTTT
CDR3aa: CASSPPPPGNSPLHF

d_gene: TRBD2
j_gene: TRBJ2-7
abundance: NA
v_gene: TRBV11-2
CDR3nt: TGTGCCAGCAGCGGTACGGGACTAGCGGCACTTCGGGGCGTCTACGAGCAGTACTTC
CDR3aa: CASSGTGLAALRGVYEQYF

d_gene: TRBD1
j_gene: TRBJ1-2
abundance: NA
v_gene: TRBV4-1
CDR3nt: TGCGCCAGCAGCCACACCCCGGGGACAGCTGCTAACTATGGCTACACCTTC
CDR3aa: CASSHTPGTAANYGYTF

d_gene: NA
j_gene: TRBJ1-1
abundance: NA
v_gene: TRBV6-1
CDR3nt: TGTGCCAGCAGTGAAGCGGCCTCGGTCACTGAAGCTTTCTTT
CDR3aa: CASSEAASVTEAFF

d_gene: NA
j_gene: TRBJ1-3
abundance: few
v_gene: TRBV11-2
CDR3nt: TGTGCCAGCAGCTTAGATGAGGCGGTTGGAAACACCATATATTTT
CDR3aa: CASSLDEAVGNTIYF

d_gene: TRBD2
j_gene: TRBJ2-2
abundance: NA
v_gene: TRBV7-3
CDR3nt: TGTGCCAGCAGCTTACGGCCCTTAGAGAGCGGGAGCACCGGGGAGCTGTTTTTT
CDR3aa: CASSLRPLESGSTGELFF

d_gene: NA
j_gene: TRBJ1-1
abundance: NA
v_gene: TRBV28
CDR3nt: TGTGCCAGCAGGCTGAGGGGACACCAGAACACTGAAGCTTTCTTT
CDR3aa: CASRLRGHQNTEAFF

d_gene: NA
j_gene: TRBJ2-3
abundance: once
v_gene: TRBV27
CDR3nt: TGTGCCAGCAGTCCAGGCGCTAGTCGAAGCACAGATACGCAGTATTTT
CDR3aa: CASSPGASRSTDTQYF

d_gene: TRBD1
j_gene: TRBJ2-4
abundance: NA
v_gene: TRBV4-1
CDR3nt: TGCGCCAGCAGCCACGCCGGGACAGGGGGCGTAGGGTCCAAAAACATTCAGTACTTC
CDR3aa: CASSHAGTGGVGSKNIQYF

d_gene: NA
j_gene: TRBJ1-1
abundance: NA
v_gene: TRBV2
CDR3nt: TGTGCCAGCAGCCTGACTTTCTCGGCAGAAGCTTTCTTT
CDR3aa: CASSLTFSAEAFF